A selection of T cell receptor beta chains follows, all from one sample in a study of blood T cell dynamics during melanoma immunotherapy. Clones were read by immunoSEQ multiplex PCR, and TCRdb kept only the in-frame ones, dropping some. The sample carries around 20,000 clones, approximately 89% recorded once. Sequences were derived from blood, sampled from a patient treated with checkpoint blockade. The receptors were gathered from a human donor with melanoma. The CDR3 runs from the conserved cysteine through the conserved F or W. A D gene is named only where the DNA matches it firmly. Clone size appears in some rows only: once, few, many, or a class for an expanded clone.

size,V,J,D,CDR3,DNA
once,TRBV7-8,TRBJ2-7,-,CASSLVVGGVGEQYF,TGTGCCAGCAGCTTAGTCGTGGGGGGAGTGGGCGAGCAGTACTTC
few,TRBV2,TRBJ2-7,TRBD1,CASTRRGGGSYEQYF,TGTGCCAGCACCAGGAGAGGGGGCGGCTCCTACGAGCAGTACTTC
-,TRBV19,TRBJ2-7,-,CASSIAGANYEQYF,TGTGCCAGTAGTATAGCAGGGGCCAACTACGAGCAGTACTTC
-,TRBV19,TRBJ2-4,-,CASSSQNIQYF,TGTGCCAGTAGTTCCCAGAACATTCAGTACTTC
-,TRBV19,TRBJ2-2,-,CASSSGRGTGELFF,TGTGCCAGTAGTAGTGGCCGGGGCACCGGGGAGCTGTTTTTT
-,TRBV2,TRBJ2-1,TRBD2,CASNRLAENNEQFF,TGTGCCAGCAACAGACTAGCGGAAAACAATGAGCAGTTCTTC
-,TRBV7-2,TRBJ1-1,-,CASSFSVNTEAFF,TGTGCCAGCAGCTTTAGTGTTAACACTGAAGCTTTCTTT
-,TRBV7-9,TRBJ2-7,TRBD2,CASSLPPPRLAQYF,TGTGCCAGCAGCTTACCCCCGCCCCGACTAGCGCAGTACTTC
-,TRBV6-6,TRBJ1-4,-,CASSHRAEEKLFF,TGTGCCAGCAGTCACAGGGCAGAAGAAAAACTGTTTTTT
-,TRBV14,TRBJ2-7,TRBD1,CASSQEGQPVYEQYF,TGTGCCAGCAGCCAAGAGGGACAGCCTGTATACGAGCAGTACTTC
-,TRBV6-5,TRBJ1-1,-,CASRRSYKFEAFF,TGTGCCAGCAGACGGAGCTATAAGTTCGAAGCTTTCTTT
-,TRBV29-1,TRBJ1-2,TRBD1,CSVEAGGGGYTF,TGCAGCGTTGAAGCAGGGGGTGGTGGCTACACCTTC
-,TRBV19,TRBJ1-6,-,CASSGGLGGNSPLHF,TGTGCCAGTTCGGGGGGCCTGGGTGGTAATTCACCCCTCCACTTT
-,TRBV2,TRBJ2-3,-,CASSEALDFAQQYF,TGTGCCAGCAGTGAAGCCCTTGACTTCGCTCAGCAGTATTTT
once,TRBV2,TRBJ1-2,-,CASSAGLLYGYTF,TGTGCCAGCAGTGCAGGACTACTATATGGCTACACCTTC
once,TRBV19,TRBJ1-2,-,CATLGGRNYGYTF,TGTGCCACCCTCGGGGGGCGAAACTATGGCTACACCTTC
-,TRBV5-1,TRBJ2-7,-,CASSLAGSPGSYEQYF,TGCGCCAGCAGCTTGGCCGGGTCCCCCGGCTCCTACGAGCAGTACTTC
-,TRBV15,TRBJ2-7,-,CATSRGATITSYEQYF,TGTGCCACCAGCAGAGGCGCCACCATTACATCCTACGAGCAGTACTTC
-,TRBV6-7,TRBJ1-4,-,CAGWAAGEKLFF,TGTGCCGGGTGGGCGGCGGGGGAAAAACTGTTTTTT
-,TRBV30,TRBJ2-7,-,CAWTSIYGYEQYF,TGTGCCTGGACATCCATCTACGGGTACGAGCAGTACTTC
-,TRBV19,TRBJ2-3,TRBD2,CASRPKAGVETDTQYF,TGTGCCAGTCGCCCCAAGGCGGGAGTTGAGACAGATACGCAGTATTTT
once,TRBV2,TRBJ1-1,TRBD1,CASRIQGAFSEAFF,TGTGCCAGCAGAATACAGGGGGCTTTTTCTGAAGCTTTCTTT
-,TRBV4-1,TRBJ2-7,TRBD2,CASSQEGTSGTREQYF,TGCGCCAGCAGCCAAGAGGGAACTAGCGGGACCCGAGAGCAGTACTTC
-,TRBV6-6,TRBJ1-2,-,CASSYSGVNYGYTF,TGTGCCAGCAGTTACTCGGGGGTCAACTATGGCTACACCTTC
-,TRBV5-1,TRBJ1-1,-,CASSLGSGRRTEAFF,TGCGCCAGCAGCTTGGGTTCAGGCCGGAGAACTGAAGCTTTCTTT
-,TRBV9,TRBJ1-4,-,CASSVLAGPTTNEKLFF,TGTGCCAGCAGCGTCCTGGCAGGGCCTACAACTAATGAAAAACTGTTTTTT
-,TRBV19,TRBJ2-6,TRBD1,CASSPTGAGANVLTF,TGTGCCAGTAGTCCTACAGGGGCTGGGGCCAACGTCCTGACTTTC
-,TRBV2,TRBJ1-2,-,CASKPGPGYGYTF,TGTGCCAGCAAGCCGGGTCCCGGCTATGGCTACACCTTC
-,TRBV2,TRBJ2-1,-,CASLRPGQKYNEQFF,TGTGCCAGCCTAAGGCCGGGACAAAAATACAATGAGCAGTTCTTC
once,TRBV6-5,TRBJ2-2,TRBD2,CASRRLAGTGELFF,TGTGCCAGCAGAAGACTAGCCGGCACCGGGGAGCTGTTTTTT
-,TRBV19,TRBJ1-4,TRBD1,CASSRQGSRPKLFF,TGTGCCAGTAGCAGACAGGGGTCACGACCAAAACTGTTTTTT
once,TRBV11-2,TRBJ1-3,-,CASSSYGQPGPGNTIYF,TGTGCCAGCAGCTCCTACGGACAGCCAGGCCCTGGAAACACCATATATTTT
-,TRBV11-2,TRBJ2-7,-,CASSFRIGRESSYEQYF,TGTGCCAGCAGCTTCCGGATCGGACGGGAGAGCTCCTACGAGCAGTACTTC